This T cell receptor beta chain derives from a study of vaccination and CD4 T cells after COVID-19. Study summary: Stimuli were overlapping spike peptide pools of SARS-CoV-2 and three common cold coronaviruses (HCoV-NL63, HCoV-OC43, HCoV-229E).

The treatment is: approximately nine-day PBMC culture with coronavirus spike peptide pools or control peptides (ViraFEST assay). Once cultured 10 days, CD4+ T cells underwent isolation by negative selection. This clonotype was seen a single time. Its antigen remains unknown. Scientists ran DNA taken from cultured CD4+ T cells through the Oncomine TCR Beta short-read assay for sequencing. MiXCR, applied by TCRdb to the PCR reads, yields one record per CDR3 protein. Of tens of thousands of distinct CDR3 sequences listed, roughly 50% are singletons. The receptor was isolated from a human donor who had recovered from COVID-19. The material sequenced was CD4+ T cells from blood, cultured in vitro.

The chain's CDR3 is CASSQDVGLANEKLFF. The CDR3 region has the DNA TGCGCCAGCAGCCAAGATGTAGGGCTGGCTAATGAAAAACTGTTTTTT. The J gene is TRBJ1-4, the V gene TRBV4-1; D not certain. CDR3 length: 16 residues. Trimming pared 0 bases from V and 3 bases from J, leaving 11 bases between. The germline V gene encodes CDR1 MGHRA and CDR2 YSYEKL.